This T cell receptor (beta chain) stems from a study of T cell responses to AZD1222 COVID-19 vaccine. Findings and limits, study-wide: Receipt of two AZD1222 doses was followed by a rise in Spike-specific TCR breadth and depth. Baseline testing showed seropositivity in only a handful of AZD1222 recipients.

Note on this clone: The antigen is unknown.

Pooled in the analysis were second doses at about 4 or about 12 weeks. The repertoire was sequenced with immunoSEQ multiplex PCR; TCRdb's copy has only in-frame clones and lacks some. This sample carries approximately 100,000 clones, about 90% of them seen once, and the ten largest clones take over 2%. The CDR3 runs to 17 residues. Germline assignment: CDR1 GTSNPN and CDR2 SVGIG (reference sequence). The V segment lost 5 bases and the J segment 4 bases; nucleotides outside the gene matches: 11. Sample: peripheral blood, taken 28 days after the second AZD1222 dose. The origin of this receptor is an adult who received the AZD1222 COVID-19 vaccine. The chain employs TRBV30 and TRBJ2-3; TRBD2 matches at 14 bases. CDR3 DNA sequence: TGTGCCTGGTCGGGACTAGCGGGAGTCGGTCTTTCAGATACGCAGTATTTT. It codes for CAWSGLAGVGLSDTQYF. Drawing the rest from reference TRBV30 and TRBJ2-3, the complete variable domain is SQTIHQWPATLVQPVGSPLSLECTVEGTSNPNLYWYRQAAGRGLQLLFYSVGIGQISSEVPQNLSASRPQDRQFILSSKKLLLSDSGFYLCAWSGLAGVGLSDTQYFGPGTRLTVL.